Sequencing of this T cell receptor beta chain was carried out in a study of T cells after posttransplantation cyclophosphamide. Broader study findings: Later blood repertoires were often dominated by clones from the donor CD8+ memory compartment.

The CDR3 is 13 residues long. The germline V gene has CDR1 SGHNT and CDR2 YENEEA. The V gene lost 0 bases and the J gene lost 6 bases, with 6 bases spanning the gap. Remarks on this clone: Its antigen is not known.

Using immunoSEQ multiplex PCR, the repertoire was profiled, and TCRdb retains in-frame clones only, with some absent. The sample yields 5,500 to 9,000 clones, more than 85% seen once. Sequences were obtained from CD4+ T cells sorted from blood. V usage is TRBV11-3 and J usage is TRBJ2-1, with D possibly being TRBD1 (5 bases). The source is a woman aged 50 to 65 in good health and a related stem cell transplant donor. The CDR3 loop reads CASSLEQANEQFF. DNA of the CDR3: TGTGCCAGCAGCTTAGAACAGGCCAATGAGCAGTTCTTC.